The rows below give T cell receptor beta chains drawn from one sample of a study of T cells in Graves' hyperthyroidism and ophthalmopathy. TCRdb recomputed calls from the multiplex PCR reads with MiXCR, one row per CDR3 protein. Of 490,000 or so distinct CDR3 sequences in the sample, 15% to 20% were seen once. Material: blood. The receptors derive from a middle-aged man with Graves' ophthalmopathy. CDR3s include the opening cysteine and the closing phenylalanine or tryptophan. Each record gives: V gene, J gene, CDR3 protein.

TRBV5-1,TRBJ1-2,CASSGGRDRDYGYTF
TRBV12-3/TRBV12-4,TRBJ2-1,CASSLVLGDNEQFF
TRBV5-5,TRBJ2-7,CASSLEQGHEQYF
TRBV30,TRBJ2-7,CAWSVLGVVQYF
TRBV2,TRBJ2-1,CASSAGGGEQFF
TRBV20-1,TRBJ1-1,CSAGYRGVNTEAFF
TRBV6-5,TRBJ2-2,CASSYSSRELGGELFF
TRBV27,TRBJ1-5,CVSSLKALGQPQHF
TRBV3-1,TRBJ2-7,CASSRIAGGSYEQYF
TRBV6-1,TRBJ2-7,CASRTQTEQYF
TRBV27,TRBJ1-3,CASSSGASGNTIYF
TRBV6-5,TRBJ1-2,CASSSRATDGYTF
TRBV24-1,TRBJ1-2,CATSDRGNYGYTF
TRBV6-5,TRBJ2-2,CASSYGPSGSIGELFF
TRBV4-3,TRBJ2-7,CASSQTRAYSYEQYF
TRBV9,TRBJ2-6,CASSVVKGPLTF
TRBV11-1,TRBJ2-1,CASSFEGEQFF
TRBV9,TRBJ2-7,CASSPRTARGGEQYF
TRBV5-1,TRBJ1-1,CASSLNWDKRNTEAFF
TRBV28,TRBJ2-7,CASSSPGRKGSYEQYF
TRBV12-3/TRBV12-4,TRBJ2-1,CASTPFPRDFYNEQFF
TRBV5-1,TRBJ2-7,CASSLEGGVYEQYF
TRBV19,TRBJ2-3,CASSIEVTLDTQYF
TRBV20-1,TRBJ1-3,CSARGGVLASGNTIYF
TRBV7-3,TRBJ1-1,CASSLDSAINTEAFF
TRBV4-3,TRBJ2-7,CASSRLLAGGYEQYF
TRBV29-1,TRBJ1-1,CSVGTKAFF
TRBV7-2,TRBJ1-1,CASSLARRGAEAFF
TRBV14,TRBJ1-2,CASSQDIGQGLYGYTF
TRBV11-3,TRBJ2-1,CASSFGRRFPNEQFF
TRBV20-1,TRBJ1-2,CSARDQMGYTF
TRBV10-3,TRBJ1-2,CAISSSGTGDGYTF